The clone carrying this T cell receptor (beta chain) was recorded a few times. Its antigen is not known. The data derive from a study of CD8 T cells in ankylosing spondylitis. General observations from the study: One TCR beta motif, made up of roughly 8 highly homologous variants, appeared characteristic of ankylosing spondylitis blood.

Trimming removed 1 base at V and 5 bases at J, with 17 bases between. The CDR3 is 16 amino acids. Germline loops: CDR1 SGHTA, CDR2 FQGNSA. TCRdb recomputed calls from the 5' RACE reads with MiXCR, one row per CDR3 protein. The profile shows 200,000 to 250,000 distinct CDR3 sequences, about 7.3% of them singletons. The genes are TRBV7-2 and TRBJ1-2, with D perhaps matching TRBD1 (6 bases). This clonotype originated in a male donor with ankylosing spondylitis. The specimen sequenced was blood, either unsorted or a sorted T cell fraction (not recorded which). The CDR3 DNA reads TGTGCCAGCAGCTTAGGAAGGGGGATAGCTCTATATGGCTACACCTTC. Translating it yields CASSLGRGIALYGYTF.